This T cell receptor (beta chain) comes out of a study of cytomegalovirus exposure and HLA in healthy donors. The CDR3 runs to 18 residues. Trimming cost V 0 bases and J 2 bases, with 20 bases left between them. CDR1 SGHKS and CDR2 YYEKEE come from the germline V gene (reference sequence). TCRdb's table, derived via immunoSEQ multiplex PCR, lists solely in-frame clones and lacks some. The sample lists roughly 90,000 clones; 85% were seen once. This clone was observed a handful of times. The clonotype originates from a young man in good health and CMV-seropositive. The rearrangement joins TRBV5-5 to TRBJ2-5, with D tentatively TRBD1 (6 bases). The material sequenced was PBMCs. The CDR3 is CASSLESWGRGLQETQYF. CDR3 coding DNA: TGTGCCAGCAGCTTGGAGAGTTGGGGCAGGGGCTTGCAAGAGACCCAGTACTTC.